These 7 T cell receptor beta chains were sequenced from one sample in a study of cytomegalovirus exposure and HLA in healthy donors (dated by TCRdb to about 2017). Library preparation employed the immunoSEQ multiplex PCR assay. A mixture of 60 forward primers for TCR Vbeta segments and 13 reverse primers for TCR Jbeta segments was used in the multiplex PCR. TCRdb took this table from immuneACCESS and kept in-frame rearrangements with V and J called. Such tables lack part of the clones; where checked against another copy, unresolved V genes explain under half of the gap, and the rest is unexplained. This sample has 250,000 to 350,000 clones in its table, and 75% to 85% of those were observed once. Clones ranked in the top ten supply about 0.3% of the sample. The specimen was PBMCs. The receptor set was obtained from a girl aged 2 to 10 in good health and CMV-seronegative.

The CDR3: CASSGLTSPSYNEQFF. The CDR3 DNA is TGTGCCAGCAGCGGCCTGACTAGCCCCTCCTACAATGAGCAGTTCTTC. The chain is built from TRBV9 and TRBJ2-1; 7 nucleotides line up with TRBD2. The trim removed 3 bases at V and 0 bases at J, leaving 6 bases unmatched. This CDR3 has 16 residues. Germline CDR1 reads SGDLS; CDR2 reads YYNGEE. The full variable domain, its missing parts supplied by reference TRBV9 and TRBJ2-1, is DSGVTQTPKHLITATGQRVTLRCSPRSGDLSVYWYQQSLDQGLQFLIQYYNGEERAKGNILERFSAQQFPDLHSELNLSSLELGDSALYFCASSGLTSPSYNEQFFGPGTRLTVL.

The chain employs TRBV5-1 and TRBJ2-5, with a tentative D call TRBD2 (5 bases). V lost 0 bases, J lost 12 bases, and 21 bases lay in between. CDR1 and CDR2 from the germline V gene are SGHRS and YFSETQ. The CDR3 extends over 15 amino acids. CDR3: CASSLEAIIKRRKYF. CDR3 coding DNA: TGCGCCAGCAGCTTGGAGGCGATTATCAAGAGGAGGAAGTACTTC.

The CDR3: CASSLEGNTEAFF. DNA of the CDR3: TGTGCCAGCAGCTTAGAGGGGAACACTGAAGCTTTCTTT. The chain employs TRBV7-3 and TRBJ1-1; the D is unclear. CDR3 length: 13 amino acids. V lost 2 bases, J lost 1 base, and 5 bases lay in between. CDR1 is SGHTA and CDR2 is FQGTGA in the germline V gene.

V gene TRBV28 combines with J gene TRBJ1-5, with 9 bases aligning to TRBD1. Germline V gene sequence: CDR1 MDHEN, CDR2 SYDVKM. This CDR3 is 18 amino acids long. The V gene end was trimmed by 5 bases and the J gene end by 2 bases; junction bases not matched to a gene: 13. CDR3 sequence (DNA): TGTGCCAGCAGTACGGGGGGGACAGGGTTTGAAGGCAATCAGCCCCAGCATTTT. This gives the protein CASSTGGTGFEGNQPQHF. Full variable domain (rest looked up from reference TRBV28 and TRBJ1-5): DVKVTQSSRYLVKRTGEKVFLECVQDMDHENMFWYRQDPGLGLRLIYFSYDVKMKEKGDIPEGYSVSREKKERFSLILESASTNQTSMYLCASSTGGTGFEGNQPQHFGDGTRLSIL.

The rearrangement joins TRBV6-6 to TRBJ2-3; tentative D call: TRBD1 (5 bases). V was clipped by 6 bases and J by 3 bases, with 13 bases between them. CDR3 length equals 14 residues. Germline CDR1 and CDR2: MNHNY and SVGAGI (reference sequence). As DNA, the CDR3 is TGTGCCAGCAGGGGCAGGGTTGGGACAGATACGCAGTATTTT. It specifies CASRGRVGTDTQYF.

The CDR3 region is CASSFRAEGYGYTF. In DNA, the CDR3 is TGTGCCAGCAGTTTCCGTGCAGAGGGCTATGGCTACACCTTC. J is TRBJ1-2 and V is TRBV28; D is unresolved. Looked up from germline, CDR1 is MDHEN and CDR2 is SYDVKM. The CDR3 has 14 amino acids. The V end was cut by 3 bases, the J end by 4 bases, with 12 bases between.

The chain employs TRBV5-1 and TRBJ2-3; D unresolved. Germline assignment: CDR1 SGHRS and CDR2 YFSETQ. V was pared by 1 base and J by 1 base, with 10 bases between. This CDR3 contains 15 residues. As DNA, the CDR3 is TGCGCCAGCAGCTTGCAAGTACTCGGCACAGATACGCAGTATTTT. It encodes CASSLQVLGTDTQYF.